This TCR beta chain was found in a study of T cell clones after liver transplantation. The wider study: A pre-transplant mixed lymphocyte reaction with TCRbeta sequencing defined graft-donor-reactive clones followed in post-transplant blood. Third-party-reactive TCRbeta sequences from pre-transplant mixed lymphocyte reactions served as antigen-independent comparators. Study findings and constraints: In a couple of subjects, few donor cells limited the measurable donor-reactive repertoire.

As to this clone: Its antigen is not identified.

Measured with immunoSEQ multiplex PCR; TCRdb has only the in-frame clones, and not every one. The sample shows tens of thousands of clones, 70% to 85% of them seen only once. V was shortened by 4 bases and J by 1 base, with 13 bases between the two germline ends. CDR3 size: 15 residues. CDR1 and CDR2 from the germline V gene are SGHTA and FQGTGA. Sequences were derived from CD4+ T cells from blood, sampled before liver transplant. This clonotype was sampled from a human donor who received a liver transplant. The chain is built from TRBV7-3 and TRBJ1-2, with D perhaps TRBD1 (6 bases). CDR3 DNA sequence: TGTGCCAGCAGCTACGGGACATTAAGTAACTATGGCTACACCTTC. It translates to CASSYGTLSNYGYTF.